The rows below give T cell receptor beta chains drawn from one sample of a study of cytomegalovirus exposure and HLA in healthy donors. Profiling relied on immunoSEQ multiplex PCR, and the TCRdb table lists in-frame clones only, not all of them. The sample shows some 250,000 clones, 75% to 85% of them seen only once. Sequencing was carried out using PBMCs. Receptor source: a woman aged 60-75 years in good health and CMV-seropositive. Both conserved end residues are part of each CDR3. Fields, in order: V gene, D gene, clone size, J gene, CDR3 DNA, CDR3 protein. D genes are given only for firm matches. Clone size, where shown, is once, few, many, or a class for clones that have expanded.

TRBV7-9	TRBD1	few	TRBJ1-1	TGTGCCAGCAGCTTATACAGGGGGGTGGGGGACACTGAAGCTTTCTTT	CASSLYRGVGDTEAFF
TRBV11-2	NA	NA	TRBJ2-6	TGTGCCAGCAGCCATTATCAGGGGTCAAGATCTGGGGCCAACGTCCTGACTTTC	CASSHYQGSRSGANVLTF
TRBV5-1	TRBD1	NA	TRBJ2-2	TGCGCCAGCAGCGGCTCGGGACAGGGCAACACCGGGGAGCTGTTTTTT	CASSGSGQGNTGELFF
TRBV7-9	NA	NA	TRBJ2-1	TGTGCCAGCAGCTTAGAAGGGGCCGTTTACAATGAGCAGTTCTTC	CASSLEGAVYNEQFF
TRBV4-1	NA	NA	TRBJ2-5	TGCGCCAGCAGTTCACAGGGCAACCATCAAGGGGCCCAGTACTTC	CASSSQGNHQGAQYF
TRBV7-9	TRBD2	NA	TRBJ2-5	TGTGCCAGCTACGCTAGCGGAGAAGAGACCCAGTACTTC	CASYASGEETQYF
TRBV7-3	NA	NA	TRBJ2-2	TGTGCCAGCAGCTTCCAGGGATTCGGGGAGCTGTTTTTT	CASSFQGFGELFF
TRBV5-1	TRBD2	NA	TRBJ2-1	TGCGCCAGCAGCCCAACTAGCGGGAGTTTCAATGAGCAGTTCTTC	CASSPTSGSFNEQFF
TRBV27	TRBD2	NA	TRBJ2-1	TGTGCCAGCAGTTTAGAGGGACTAGCGGCATACAATGAGCAGTTCTTC	CASSLEGLAAYNEQFF
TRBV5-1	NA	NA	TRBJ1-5	TGCGCCAGCAGGGGAGAGAGCAATCAGCCCCAGCATTTT	CASRGESNQPQHF
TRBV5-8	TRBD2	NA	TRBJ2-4	TGTGCCAGCAGCTTGTTAGGGGGGACTAGGGCCAAAAACATTCAGTACTTC	CASSLLGGTRAKNIQYF
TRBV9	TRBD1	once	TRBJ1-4	TGTGCCAGCAGCCGAACAGGGGGGAATGAAAAACTGTTTTTT	CASSRTGGNEKLFF
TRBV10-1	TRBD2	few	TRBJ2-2	TGCGCCAGCAGCCCCCAACTAGCGGGAGCCGGGGAGCTGTTTTTT	CASSPQLAGAGELFF
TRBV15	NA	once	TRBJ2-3	TGTGCCACCAGCGGCCCTAGTTGGCGAACAGATACGCAGTATTTT	CATSGPSWRTDTQYF
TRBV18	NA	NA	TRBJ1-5	TGTGCCAGCTCACCAGGGGAAGGGGCCAATCAGCCCCAGCATTTT	CASSPGEGANQPQHF
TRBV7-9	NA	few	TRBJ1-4	TGTGCCAGCAGCTTAGGAGGAGGTAATGAAAAACTGTTTTTT	CASSLGGGNEKLFF
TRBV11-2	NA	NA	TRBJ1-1	TGTGCCAGCAGCTTCCGGAGATCGAACACTGAAGCTTTCTTT	CASSFRRSNTEAFF
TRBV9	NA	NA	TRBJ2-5	TGTGCCAGCAGCACCACTGCCCTTCAAGAGACCCAGTACTTC	CASSTTALQETQYF
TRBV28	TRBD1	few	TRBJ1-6	TGTGCCAGCAGCCCCCATGCGACTACAGGGGGGAGTTATTCACCCCTCCACTTT	CASSPHATTGGSYSPLHF
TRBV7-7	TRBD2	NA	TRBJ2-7	TGTGCTAGCAGCCCGGGACTAGCTTGGGGTGAGCAGTACTTC	CASSPGLAWGEQYF
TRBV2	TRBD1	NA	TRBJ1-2	TGTGCCAGCAGCGTCACAGGGGACTATGGCTACACCTTC	CASSVTGDYGYTF
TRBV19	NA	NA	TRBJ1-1	TGTGCCAGTATTCAGGGCCAGGCAGCTTTCTTT	CASIQGQAAFF
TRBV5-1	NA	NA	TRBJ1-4	TGCGCCAGCAGCGATCAGGGGTCCGGTAATGAAAAACTGTTTTTT	CASSDQGSGNEKLFF
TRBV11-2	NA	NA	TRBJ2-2	TGTGCCAGCAGCTCACGACAGCAGTTCGGGGAGCTGTTTTTT	CASSSRQQFGELFF
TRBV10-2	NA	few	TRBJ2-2	TGCGCCAGCAGTTTAACCGGGACTTTCACCGGGGAGCTGTTTTTT	CASSLTGTFTGELFF
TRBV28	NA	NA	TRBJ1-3	TGTGCCAGCAGAAACCGGGACACGGCTGGAAACACCATATATTTT	CASRNRDTAGNTIYF
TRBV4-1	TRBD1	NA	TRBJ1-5	TGCGCCAGCAGCCTCCGGGACAGGGGCGGACAGCCCCAGCATTTT	CASSLRDRGGQPQHF
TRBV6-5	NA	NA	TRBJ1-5	TGTGCCAGCGGTTTGGAGTTTAATCAGCCCCAGCATTTT	CASGLEFNQPQHF
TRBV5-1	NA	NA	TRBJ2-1	TGCGCCAGCAGCTTGGCCCCCGGAGGGATAAGCTACAATGAGCAGTTCTTC	CASSLAPGGISYNEQFF
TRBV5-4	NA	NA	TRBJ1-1	TGTGCCAGCAGCTCGGCGGGTTTGGGAGACCCCGTAGCTTTCTTT	CASSSAGLGDPVAFF
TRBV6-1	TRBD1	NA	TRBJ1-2	TGTGCCAGCAGTGAGACGGGACAGGGGGCACGCGGCTACACCTTC	CASSETGQGARGYTF
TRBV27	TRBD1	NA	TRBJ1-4	TGTGCCAGCAGTTTAACACAGGGGGGGGAAAAACTGTTTTTT	CASSLTQGGEKLFF
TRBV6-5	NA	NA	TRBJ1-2	TGTGCCAGCAGGGCTGACTCCCCTTATGGCTACACCTTC	CASRADSPYGYTF
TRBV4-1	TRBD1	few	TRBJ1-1	TGCGCCAGCAGCCCGGGACAGGACTTGAACACTGAAGCTTTCTTT	CASSPGQDLNTEAFF
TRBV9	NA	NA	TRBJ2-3	TGTGCCAGCAGCCCACAGAAGAGAAGGACAGAAAGCCAGCAGTATTTT	CASSPQKRRTESQQYF
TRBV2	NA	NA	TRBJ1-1	TGTGCCAGCAGCTCAGATTTAAACACTGAAGCTTTCTTT	CASSSDLNTEAFF
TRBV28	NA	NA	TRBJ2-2	TGTGCCAGCAGTTCCCGACTTAGGGGCACCGGGGAGCTGTTTTTT	CASSSRLRGTGELFF
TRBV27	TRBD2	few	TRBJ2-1	TGTGCCAGCAGTTCTATTAGGACTAGTAACTACAATGAGCAGTTCTTC	CASSSIRTSNYNEQFF
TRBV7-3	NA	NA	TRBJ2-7	TGTGCCAGCAGCTCGTCCCGGAGCTCCGAGCAGTACTTC	CASSSSRSSEQYF
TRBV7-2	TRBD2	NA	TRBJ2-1	TGTGCCAGGGACGGGACTAGCGGGAGTTGGAATGAGCAGTTCTTC	CARDGTSGSWNEQFF
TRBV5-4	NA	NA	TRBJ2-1	TGTGCCAGCAGCTTGAGGTCTACAGCTAACAATGAGCAGTTCTTC	CASSLRSTANNEQFF
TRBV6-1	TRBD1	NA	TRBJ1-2	TGTGCCAGCAGAGGACAGGGGTTTCTCTATGGCTACACCTTC	CASRGQGFLYGYTF
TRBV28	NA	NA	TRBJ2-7	TGTGCCAGCAGTCCTCTAGGGGGGGATACCTACGAGCAGTACTTC	CASSPLGGDTYEQYF
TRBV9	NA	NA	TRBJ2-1	TGTGCCAGCAGCGCTAGACCGAGCTACAATGAGCAGTTCTTC	CASSARPSYNEQFF
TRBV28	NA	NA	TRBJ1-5	TGTGCCAGCAGTTTACCTACAGGGAAGGAAGCCCAGCATTTT	CASSLPTGKEAQHF
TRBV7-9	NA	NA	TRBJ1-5	TGTTCCAGCAGTTCTGGAGGAGGTCAGCCCCAGCATTTT	CSSSSGGGQPQHF
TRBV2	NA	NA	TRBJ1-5	TGTGCCAGCAGTACCCGGGCGGGGGAAGGTCAGCCCCAGCATTTT	CASSTRAGEGQPQHF
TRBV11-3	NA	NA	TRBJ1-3	TGTGCCAGCAGCTCCAGGTCCTCTTTCTCTGGAAACACCATATATTTT	CASSSRSSFSGNTIYF
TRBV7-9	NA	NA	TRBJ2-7	TGTGCCAGCACCCCACGAGGGGGTTACGAGCAGTACTTC	CASTPRGGYEQYF
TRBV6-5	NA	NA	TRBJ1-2	TGTGCCAGCTCGGAAAACAGGCAGCCCCGGGGCTACACCTTC	CASSENRQPRGYTF
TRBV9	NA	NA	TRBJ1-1	TGTGCCAGCAGCGTAGGGGGGGAGATGAACACTGAAGCTTTCTTT	CASSVGGEMNTEAFF
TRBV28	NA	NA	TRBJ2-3	TGTGCCAGCAGTTTGGCTAGCCTGGGCACAGATACGCAGTATTTT	CASSLASLGTDTQYF
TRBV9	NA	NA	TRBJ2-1	TGTGCCAGCAGCGCCGGGTATCAATACAATGAGCAGTTCTTC	CASSAGYQYNEQFF
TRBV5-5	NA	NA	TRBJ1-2	TGTGCCAGCAGCTTGAGCGGAGATGGCTACACCTTC	CASSLSGDGYTF